This T cell receptor beta chain was profiled in a study of graft-versus-host responses after intestinal transplantation. Turning to the study itself: Transplants given to recipients were multivisceral, liver-intestinal, or isolated intestinal. Induction using anti-thymocyte globulin, followed by tacrolimus and steroids for approximately 3 years, was given to all recipients. Overall study findings and caveats: Clonal ratios of graft-versus-host to host-versus-graft in allografts were high for patients exhibiting graft-donor T cell macrochimerism. After transplant, early declines in HvG clones were associated with peak levels of circulating GvH clones.

Researchers processed graft tissue to release intraepithelial and lamina propria lymphocytes. The V end lost 6 bases, the J end lost 0 bases, and 9 bases lay between the germline ends. Germline V lookup: CDR1 SQVTM, CDR2 ANQGSEA. The CDR3 sequence is 12 residues long. This clone was observed a few times. Its specificity is not known. Profiling relied on immunoSEQ multiplex PCR, and the TCRdb table lists in-frame clones only, not all of them. The sample lists 20,000 to 25,000 clones; around 77% were seen once. The sequence derives from a human patient who received an intestinal transplant, so some T cells may come from the graft donor. The V gene is TRBV29-1, the J gene TRBJ2-7; D is perhaps TRBD1 (6 bases). The source material was ileum tissue, sampled 12 days after intestinal transplant. In nucleotides, the CDR3 is TGCAGCGTGGGACACCACTCCTACGAGCAGTACTTC. Its translation: CSVGHHSYEQYF.